These T cell receptor beta chains were read from a single sample in a study of B cell selection in AIRE deficiency. TCRdb keeps only in-frame clones here, not all; method: immunoSEQ multiplex PCR. Counted here are about 18,000 clones, 85% to 95% occurring once; the ten biggest clones make up 0.75% to 0.9%. The specimen sequenced was CD4+CD25+ Tregs sorted from PBMCs. These receptor sequences come from a human donor in good health. Both conserved end residues are part of each CDR3. The D gene is left open where the match is weak. Size is omitted from some rows. Given values are once, few, many or a class for expanded clones.

v_call	j_call	clone_size	d_call	cdr3_nt	cdr3_aa
TRBV7-8	TRBJ2-5	-	TRBD1	TGTGCCAGCAGCTCAGGGACAGGGGGGGGAGAAGAGACCCAGTACTTC	CASSSGTGGGEETQYF
TRBV18	TRBJ1-2	-	-	TGTGCCAGCTCGATCGACAGAGAAGGCTACACCTTC	CASSIDREGYTF
TRBV19	TRBJ2-5	-	TRBD2	TGTGCCAGTAGTGATTACGGACTAGCGGAAGAGACCCAGTACTTC	CASSDYGLAEETQYF
TRBV6-5	TRBJ2-2	once	-	TGTGCCAGCAGTTATGGGCGTATCACCGGGGAGCTGTTTTTT	CASSYGRITGELFF
TRBV25-1	TRBJ1-2	-	-	TGTGCCAGCAGTGAGAGACCGGGTACTGATGGCTACACCTTC	CASSERPGTDGYTF
TRBV28	TRBJ2-7	-	TRBD1	TGTGCCAGCAGTTTACCACAGGGGCGGCAGTACTTC	CASSLPQGRQYF
TRBV19	TRBJ2-7	few	TRBD2	TGTGCCAGTAGTATTGTTTCCAGCGGGAGCTCCTACGAGCAGTACTTC	CASSIVSSGSSYEQYF
TRBV11-2	TRBJ1-6	once	-	TGTGCCAGCAGCCCCCTGCGGGGGGGCGAGGTGCCCCTCCACTTT	CASSPLRGGEVPLHF
TRBV7-9	TRBJ2-2	few	-	TGTGCCAGCAGCTTCGGACAAAACACCGGGGAGCTGTTTTTT	CASSFGQNTGELFF
TRBV6-5	TRBJ1-5	-	-	TGTGCCAGCAGCCGCGGTAGCAATCAGCCCCAGCATTTT	CASSRGSNQPQHF
TRBV18	TRBJ1-3	-	-	TGTGCCAGCTCACCAGGCCTCTCTGGAAACACCATATATTTT	CASSPGLSGNTIYF
TRBV4-1	TRBJ1-2	-	-	TGCGCCAGCAGCCAAGCCAGGGCTAATAGGGGTGGCTACACCTTC	CASSQARANRGGYTF
TRBV4-1	TRBJ2-5	-	-	TGCGCCAGCAGCCAAGGATTAATAGCGGATCTACAAGAGACCCAGTACTTC	CASSQGLIADLQETQYF
TRBV5-1	TRBJ2-1	-	TRBD2	TGCGCCAGCACCGCTAGCGGGAGGAGAGGGGATGAGCAGTTCTTC	CASTASGRRGDEQFF
TRBV6-1	TRBJ1-2	-	TRBD1	TGTGCCAGCACCCGACAGGGGGGCATCTATGGCTACACCTTC	CASTRQGGIYGYTF
TRBV29-1	TRBJ2-1	-	TRBD2	TGCAGCGGGGCCCTTAGCGGGAGGGCCCGGGATGAGCAGTTCTTC	CSGALSGRARDEQFF
TRBV6-1	TRBJ2-1	-	TRBD2	TGTGCCAGCAGTGTAGGGACTAGCGGGATCGGTGAGCAGTTCTTC	CASSVGTSGIGEQFF
TRBV28	TRBJ1-2	-	-	TGTGCCAGCAGTGGCACCTATGGCTACACCTTC	CASSGTYGYTF
TRBV5-1	TRBJ1-1	-	-	TGCGCCAGCAGCTTGTCACGGAACACTGAAGCTTTCTTT	CASSLSRNTEAFF
TRBV19	TRBJ2-2	-	TRBD1	TGTGCCAGTCGGATACCCGGACAGGGTCACACCGGGGAGCTGTTTTTT	CASRIPGQGHTGELFF
TRBV25-1	TRBJ1-1	-	-	TGTGCCAGCAGTGATAGGGGACGGAAGGCTGAAGCTTTCTTT	CASSDRGRKAEAFF
TRBV6-6	TRBJ2-7	once	-	TGTGCCAGCAGCCCCTTTCCGGGGACAAGTACCTACGAGCAGTACTTC	CASSPFPGTSTYEQYF
TRBV18	TRBJ2-7	-	-	TGTGCCAGCTCACCGGACAGTTCACCCTACGAGCAGTACTTC	CASSPDSSPYEQYF
TRBV5-1	TRBJ2-5	-	-	TGCGCCAGCTCCCCCGACGGCGGGAATAGGCAGACCCAGTACTTC	CASSPDGGNRQTQYF
TRBV4-1	TRBJ2-3	-	-	TGCGCCAGCAGCCCCTCTTTCGCAGATACGCAGTATTTT	CASSPSFADTQYF
TRBV6-1	TRBJ2-5	-	-	TGTGCCAGCAGTGTTCTGAGCAGGGGAGTAGAGACCCAGTACTTC	CASSVLSRGVETQYF
TRBV7-9	TRBJ2-1	-	TRBD2	TGTGCCAGCAGCTTAGGGACTAGCGGGAGGGCCTTGAATCCGTTCTTC	CASSLGTSGRALNPFF
TRBV28	TRBJ2-3	-	TRBD1	TGTGCCAGCAGCCCGTCGAGGACAGGGAGGACAGATACGCAGTATTTT	CASSPSRTGRTDTQYF
TRBV5-1	TRBJ2-7	-	-	TGCGCCAGCAGCTTGGCAAGCGGGTACGAGCAGTACTTC	CASSLASGYEQYF
TRBV6-5	TRBJ1-2	-	-	TGTGCCAGCAGTCACTCCGGCAGGGATCTATTCGGCTACACCTTC	CASSHSGRDLFGYTF
TRBV10-3	TRBJ2-7	once	-	TGTGCCACCAGGGCGCAGGGGAGTGGCGAGCAGTACTTC	CATRAQGSGEQYF
TRBV7-2	TRBJ1-1	-	TRBD1	TGTGCCAGCAGCTTACCGGGACAGGGGTTGAACACTGAAGCTTTCTTT	CASSLPGQGLNTEAFF
TRBV6-1	TRBJ2-7	-	-	TGTGCCAGCACCACCGGGGGGCGATACTACGAGCAGTACTTC	CASTTGGRYYEQYF
TRBV4-2	TRBJ1-4	-	TRBD1	TGTGCCAGCAGTTATTTGACAGGGGAGATAGAAAAACTGTTTTTT	CASSYLTGEIEKLFF
TRBV6-5	TRBJ2-7	-	TRBD2	TGTGCCAGCTCTAGCGGGAGGACCTACGAGCAGTACTTC	CASSSGRTYEQYF
TRBV7-2	TRBJ1-1	-	-	TGTGCCAGCAGCTTAGTGAACACTGAAGCTTTCTTT	CASSLVNTEAFF
TRBV4-1	TRBJ1-6	-	TRBD1	TGCGCCAGCAGCTCCGGGACAGGGTCTAATTCACCCCTCCACTTT	CASSSGTGSNSPLHF
TRBV18	TRBJ2-1	-	TRBD2	TGTGCCAGCTCACCACCCCTATACCGGGGGGATGAGCAGTTCTTC	CASSPPLYRGDEQFF
TRBV28	TRBJ1-2	-	-	TGTGCCAGCAGTTTATCGGGACGATATGGCTACACCTTC	CASSLSGRYGYTF
TRBV7-7	TRBJ2-5	once	TRBD1	TGTGCTAGCAGCCCCCGTCGGGACCTACAGGGGGAGACCCAGTACTTC	CASSPRRDLQGETQYF
TRBV9	TRBJ2-6	-	-	TGTGCCAGCAGCGTAGCGGGGGCTTGGGCCAACGTCCTGACTTTC	CASSVAGAWANVLTF
TRBV7-9	TRBJ2-5	-	TRBD2	TGTGCCAGCAGCTTAGGCACTGCGGGAGGGAGGTTACGTCGAGAGACCCAGTACTTC	CASSLGTAGGRLRRETQYF
TRBV5-1	TRBJ2-7	few	-	TGCGCCAGCAGCCCAATCGGACTGGTTCCCTACGAGCAGTACTTC	CASSPIGLVPYEQYF
TRBV7-9	TRBJ2-1	-	TRBD2	TGTGCCAGCAGCGTCTGGCGGGAGGGCTACAATGAGCAGTTCTTC	CASSVWREGYNEQFF
TRBV2	TRBJ2-1	-	-	TGTGCCAGCAGTGCCCAGCCCAGCTCCTACAATGAGCAGTTCTTC	CASSAQPSSYNEQFF
TRBV5-4	TRBJ1-4	-	-	TGTGCCAGCAGCCAACCAGGGACTAATGAAAAACTGTTTTTT	CASSQPGTNEKLFF
TRBV7-8	TRBJ2-7	few	-	TGTGCCAGCAGCTTAGAGTCCTACGAGCAGTACTTC	CASSLESYEQYF
TRBV28	TRBJ2-1	once	-	TGTGCCAGCAGTTTTTATGGGCCCAATGAGCAGTTCTTC	CASSFYGPNEQFF
TRBV5-6	TRBJ1-5	-	-	TGTGCCCGCAGCCGGGGGGGGGCGTTCAATCAGCCCCAGCATTTT	CARSRGGAFNQPQHF
TRBV7-9	TRBJ1-6	-	-	TGTGCCAGCAGCTTGGATGGGGATTCACCCCTCCACTTT	CASSLDGDSPLHF
TRBV5-1	TRBJ2-1	few	TRBD1	TGCGCCAGCAGCTTACGACAGGGCTATGAGCAGTTCTTC	CASSLRQGYEQFF
TRBV28	TRBJ1-2	-	TRBD1	TGTGCCAGCAGTTTCGGGACAGGGCGTCCGGGGGGGTCAGGCTACACCTTC	CASSFGTGRPGGSGYTF
TRBV2	TRBJ1-2	-	TRBD1	TGTGCCAGCAGGTCGGGACAGCTTCAATGGGACTATGGCTACACCTTC	CASRSGQLQWDYGYTF
TRBV11-3	TRBJ2-1	-	-	TGTGCCAGCAGCTTAGGGTCAGGCGGCTACAATGAGCAGTTCTTC	CASSLGSGGYNEQFF